These T cell receptor beta chains were read from a single sample in a study of blood T cell repertoires in COVID-19. This table comes from immunoSEQ multiplex PCR, and its TCRdb copy is limited to in-frame clones, with some not included. The sample lists about 180,000 clones, around 85% occurring once. Sequencing was done on a sample of peripheral blood. The receptors were gathered from a man over 45 with active or convalescent COVID-19. Both conserved end residues are part of each CDR3. The order of the fields is clone size, V gene, D gene, J gene, CDR3 DNA, CDR3 protein. A D gene is named only where the DNA matches it firmly. Not every row has a clone size; where given, it reads once, few, many or a size class.

>once|TRBV2|-|TRBJ1-4
TGTGCCAGCGCTCGGGACAATAACTATGAAAAACTGTTTTTT
CASARDNNYEKLFF
>-|TRBV6-5|-|TRBJ1-2
TGTGCCACCGCCGAGACAGCGATCTATGGCTACACCTTC
CATAETAIYGYTF
>few|TRBV7-2|TRBD1|TRBJ1-3
TGTGCCAGCAGAGACAGGGCCGGAAACACCATATATTTT
CASRDRAGNTIYF
>-|TRBV7-6|TRBD1|TRBJ2-2
TGTGCCAGCAGTCTTGACAGGGGTGGTACCGGGGAGCTGTTTTTT
CASSLDRGGTGELFF
>-|TRBV5-4|TRBD1|TRBJ1-3
TGTGCCAGCAGCACCCAGGGGGACTCTGGAAACACCATATATTTT
CASSTQGDSGNTIYF
>-|TRBV9|-|TRBJ1-1
TGTGCCAGCAGCGTAGATTCGTCGAACACTGAAGCTTTCTTT
CASSVDSSNTEAFF
>-|TRBV18|-|TRBJ1-1
TGTGCCATCAAGTCAGACATTGGCTTGAACACTGAAGCTTTCTTT
CAIKSDIGLNTEAFF
>-|TRBV2|-|TRBJ1-1
TGTGCCAGCAGTGTTCGACGGGTGAACACTGAAGCTTTCTTT
CASSVRRVNTEAFF
>-|TRBV3-1/TRBV3-2|-|TRBJ1-3
TGTGCCAGCAGCCCAATTCTGGGCCGAAACACCATATATTTT
CASSPILGRNTIYF
>once|TRBV4-2|TRBD1|TRBJ1-1
TGTGCCAGCAGCCCTGGACAGGTGGGGGACACTGAAGCTTTCTTT
CASSPGQVGDTEAFF
>-|TRBV7-2|-|TRBJ1-5
TGTGCCAGCAGCCTTCGGGGGGGCAATCAGCCCCAGCATTTT
CASSLRGGNQPQHF